The 5 T cell receptor beta chains below were found in one sample sequenced in a study of cytomegalovirus exposure and HLA in healthy donors. PCR amplification relied on 60 Vbeta primers (plus 13 Jbeta primers). Here immunoSEQ multiplex PCR was the method, and the copy in TCRdb shows in-frame clones only, minus some. Of 170,000 or so clones in the sample, roughly 78% were seen once. The sample comprised PBMCs. The receptors were sampled from a woman aged 45-60 years in good health and CMV-seropositive.

The chain is built from TRBV5-1 and TRBJ2-4; 7 nucleotides match TRBD1. V gave up 4 bases and J gave up 7 bases; unmatched junction bases: 5. The CDR3 runs 13 residues. Looked up from germline, CDR1 is SGHRS and CDR2 is YFSETQ. This chain's CDR3 is CASSEGTANIQYF. CDR3 DNA sequence: TGCGCCAGCAGCGAGGGGACAGCGAACATTCAGTACTTC.

V gene TRBV5-1 combines with J gene TRBJ1-6; D not resolved. V dropped 7 bases and J dropped 10 bases, with 18 bases sitting between them. CDR1 is SGHRS and CDR2 is YFSETQ in the germline V gene. CDR3 length equals 14 residues. CDR3 DNA: TGCGCCAGCCCACAGACATTCAGTAAATCACCCCTCCACTTT. Protein product: CASPQTFSKSPLHF.

This clone showed up just a few times. This sequence joins TRBV19 and TRBJ1-3, with a tentative D call TRBD1 (6 bases). Per germline, CDR1 LNHDA and CDR2 SQIVND (reference sequence). V was shortened by 6 bases and J by 4 bases, with 7 bases between the two germline ends. The CDR3 length is 12 residues. The CDR3 protein is CASSRGGNTIYF. The CDR3 nucleotides are TGTGCCAGTAGCAGGGGCGGAAACACCATATATTTT.

This clone has just a few counts. This chain links TRBV5-1 with TRBJ2-7; perhaps TRBD2 as D (6 bases). The germline gives CDR1 SGHRS, CDR2 YFSETQ. Trimming took 0 bases from V and 2 from J, leaving 12 bases between them. The CDR3 consists of 15 residues. As DNA, the CDR3 is TGCGCCAGCAGCTTGGGGCCGGGAGAGGCCTACGAGCAGTACTTC. Protein sequence: CASSLGPGEAYEQYF.

This clone was seen a few times. This chain uses TRBV6-5 with TRBJ1-1; a possible D gene is TRBD1 (5 bases). The ends were cut back, 0 bases at V and 4 bases at J, with 12 bases in the middle. This CDR3 region has 15 residues. CDR1 is MNHEY and CDR2 is SVGAGI in the germline V gene. CDR3 sequence reads: CASSYSRGFGTEAFF. The CDR3 coding sequence is TGTGCCAGCAGTTACTCTCGGGGGTTTGGCACTGAAGCTTTCTTT.